This T cell receptor beta chain was identified in a study of OX40 agonist ivuxolimab in advanced cancers. Study-wide findings and caveats: Low normalized T-cell clonal expansion was additionally recorded for some nonresponders.

The data were produced by immunoSEQ multiplex PCR, yet TCRdb's version contains in-frame clones alone and is incomplete. The table shows about 45,000 clones, with around 90% occurring only once. The length of the CDR3 is 14 residues. Germline trimming cut 9 bases from V and 5 bases from J; bases unmatched to any gene: 10. CDR1 is MNHNS, CDR2 SASEGT, per germline. Points on this clone: Its antigen is unknown.

This clonotype originated in an adult with an advanced solid tumor such as melanoma, head and neck, liver or kidney cancer. This chain connects TRBV6-1 to TRBJ2-5; 9 positions match TRBD2. This specimen was CD4+ or CD8+ T cells sorted from blood, taken in a trial of the OX40 agonist ivuxolimab. The CDR3 coding sequence is TGTGCCAGTAACGTAGGCGGGGGGGTCGAGACCCAGTACTTC. As protein: CASNVGGGVETQYF.